Detailed here is one T cell receptor beta chain. Antigen unknown. The CDR3 runs 14 residues. CDR1 SNHLY and CDR2 FYNNEI come from the germline V gene. The ends were cut back, 4 bases at V and 6 bases at J, with 15 bases in the middle. These donors counted as nominally healthy when sampled, but unrecorded immune exposures were likely. This entry belongs to a study of cytomegalovirus exposure and HLA in healthy donors. Notes on the study in general: Presence/absence analyses assumed roughly uniform sequencing depth across donors. Association of fewer than 20,000 TCR beta sequences with HLA alleles was found at 0.05 false discovery rate in a later analysis. For TCR beta chains, V- and J-gene trimming was later linked to a missense DCLRE1C variant.

Amplification used 60 Vbeta primers and 13 Jbeta primers. Here immunoSEQ multiplex PCR was the method, and the copy in TCRdb shows in-frame clones only, minus some. The repertoire includes around 190,000 clones, approximately 80% of them detected once, and about 0.5% sits in the top ten. Source material: PBMCs. This clonotype was sampled from a woman in her fifties or sixties in good health and CMV-seronegative. The J gene is TRBJ1-1, the V gene TRBV2; D remains ambiguous. CDR3 sequence: CASSVLSRGSEAFF. The CDR3 DNA is TGTGCCAGCAGTGTTTTAAGTCGGGGATCTGAAGCTTTCTTT.